The 5 T cell receptor beta chains presented below share a single source sample, sequenced in a study of blood T cell repertoires in COVID-19. Libraries were prepared by immunoSEQ multiplex PCR; TCRdb keeps only in-frame clonotypes and omits some of them. The sample lists 210,000 or so clones; about 84% were seen once. Sequences were obtained from PBMCs or T cells enriched from blood (not recorded which). The receptors here all came from a man aged 55-75 years who had recovered from COVID-19.

Worth noting for this clone: The sample contains more than one DNA sequence encoding this CDR3. The chain links TRBV29-1 to TRBJ2-7; 11 bases match TRBD1. Unmatched junction bases numbered 3, after V lost 4 bases and J lost 4 bases. In germline, CDR1 is SQVTM, CDR2 ANQGSEA. The CDR3 length is 13 residues. CDR3 loop: CSVGGQGAYEQYF. The CDR3 DNA reads TGCAGCGTTGGTGGACAGGGGGCTTACGAGCAGTACTTC.

In this sample, this clone turned up a few times. The chain links TRBV18 to TRBJ1-4; possible D gene TRBD1, 5 bases. V lost 6 bases and J lost 8, with 10 bases in between. The CDR3 covers 12 residues. Germline V CDR1 and CDR2: KGHSH, LQKENI. Written as DNA, the CDR3 is TGTGCCAGCTCCCAGGGCATCGAAAAACTGTTTTTT. Its translation is CASSQGIEKLFF.

The chain carries TRBV6-5 and TRBJ2-5; D unclear. V was cut by 4 bases and J by 10 bases, with 10 bases left in between. Per the germline V gene, CDR1 is MNHEY and CDR2 is SVGAGI. The CDR3 has 11 amino acids. The CDR3 DNA follows: TGTGCCAGCAGTTTGGCCGAGGACCAGTACTTC. This gives the protein CASSLAEDQYF.

The V call is TRBV30, the J call TRBJ1-4; D might be TRBD1 (5 bases). The CDR3 is 14 residues long. With 4 bases removed from V and 3 bases from J, the gap between germline ends came to 12 bases. From germline, CDR1 is GTSNPN and CDR2 SVGIG (reference sequence). For the CDR3, the DNA is TGTGCCTGGAACCTAGGGACTTCTAATGAAAAACTGTTTTTT. Residues: CAWNLGTSNEKLFF.

The chain links TRBV10-1 to TRBJ2-3; TRBD1 matches 9 bases. The CDR3 sequence is 16 residues long. V trimming: 6 bases; J trimming: 4 bases; junction bases outside the gene matches: 11. Germline assignment: CDR1 WNHNN and CDR2 SYGVQD (reference sequence). The DNA of the CDR3 is TGCGCCAGCAGCGAGACCGGGACAGGGAGGCCAGATACGCAGTATTTT. Translating it yields CASSETGTGRPDTQYF.